This TCR beta chain emerged from a study of T cell responses to AZD1222 COVID-19 vaccine. Findings of the study overall: Two AZD1222 administrations were followed by greater Spike-specific TCR breadth and depth. Spike-wide vaccine-associated CD4 TCRs dominated at 160-218 and 743-854. Among AZD1222 vaccinees, only five to seven were seropositive at baseline. The study sampled repertoires only after the peak T cell response.

This clone was found a few times. Its antigen is not known. The method was immunoSEQ multiplex PCR; TCRdb's version includes in-frame clones alone and lacks a portion of them. This sample has 90,000 to 110,000 clones, with 88% found just once. Germline V gives CDR1 LGHNA, CDR2 YNFKEQ. Trimming cost V 0 bases and J 7 bases, with 9 bases left between them. CDR3 length equals 13 residues. The TCR originated in an adult in good health. The rearrangement links TRBV4-2 to TRBJ2-5; no reliable D call. Source: peripheral blood, taken on day 0 of MenACWY control vaccination. The CDR3 protein is CASSQEPTGTQYF. In DNA form, the CDR3 reads TGTGCCAGCAGCCAAGAGCCCACCGGGACCCAGTACTTC.